These 26 T cell receptor beta chains were sequenced from one sample in a study of T cell changes during pregnancy in multiple sclerosis. Data came from immunoSEQ multiplex PCR; TCRdb stores just in-frame clones and leaves some out. The table lists 25,000 to 35,000 clones, 80% to 90% of them singletons. The starting material was CD8+ T cells from peripheral blood mononuclear cells, obtained in the second trimester of pregnancy. These receptors were taken from a female donor with multiple sclerosis, enrolled in a pregnancy study.

This rearrangement joins TRBV11-2 to TRBJ2-1, with D uncertain. Trimming removed 0 bases at V and 5 bases at J, with 14 bases between. The CDR3 consists of 16 residues. Germline V gene data show CDR1 as SGHAT and CDR2 as FQNNGV. The DNA of the CDR3 is TGTGCCAGCAGCTTAGATCGAGGTCCGGTAGACAATGAGCAGTTCTTC. This codes for CASSLDRGPVDNEQFF.

The chain couples TRBV7-9 to TRBJ2-7; no firm D call. This CDR3 has 12 amino acids. Trimming shortened V by 4 bases and J by 3 bases, and 7 bases separated the two germline ends. Germline CDR1 SEHNR, CDR2 FQNEAQ (reference sequence). CDR3 region: CASSYSVYEQYF. CDR3 nucleotide sequence: TGTGCCAGCAGCTACTCGGTCTACGAGCAGTACTTC. Combining the CDR3 with reference TRBV7-9 and TRBJ2-7 gives the whole variable domain DTGVSQNPRHKITKRGQNVTFRCDPISEHNRLYWYRQTLGQGPEFLTYFQNEAQLEKSRLLSDRFSAERPKGSFSTLEIQRTEQGDSAMYLCASSYSVYEQYFGPGTRLTVT.

The chain carries TRBV19 and TRBJ1-1, with TRBD1 as a possible D gene (5 bases). This CDR3 contains 13 residues. Per the germline V gene, CDR1 is LNHDA and CDR2 is SQIVND (reference sequence). Deletions cut 6 bases from V and 4 bases from J, with 12 bases between. CDR3 sequence: CASREGSVTEAFF. Written as DNA, the CDR3 is TGTGCCAGTAGGGAGGGGTCGGTCACTGAAGCTTTCTTT. Filled out from reference TRBV19 and TRBJ1-1, the complete variable domain reads DGGITQSPKYLFRKEGQNVTLSCEQNLNHDAMYWYRQDPGQGLRLIYYSQIVNDFQKGDIAEGYSVSREKKESFPLTVTSAQKNPTAFYLCASREGSVTEAFFGQGTRLTVV.

This chain uses TRBV28 with TRBJ1-3, with D uncertain. Trimming left V 4 bases short and J 5 bases short, with 12 bases between. The CDR3 is 14 amino acids. The V gene's germline CDR1 is MDHEN and CDR2 SYDVKM. The CDR3 protein is CASSSSVYRNTIYF. The CDR3 region has the DNA TGTGCCAGCAGTTCCTCAGTTTACCGAAACACCATATATTTT.

This chain uses TRBV7-6 with TRBJ2-7; D gene uncertain. The CDR3 runs 13 residues. Germline assignment: CDR1 SGHVS and CDR2 FNYEAQ. V lost 3 bases and J lost 3, with 9 bases in between. CDR3 nucleotide sequence: TGTGCCAGCAGCTTGAGGCAGAGCTACGAGCAGTACTTC. It codes for CASSLRQSYEQYF.

The genes are TRBV30 and TRBJ2-1, with a weak D call TRBD2 (7 bases). This CDR3 region has 14 residues. Trimming stripped 5 bases from V and 5 bases from J, with 16 bases between. Germline loops: CDR1 GTSNPN, CDR2 SVGIG (reference sequence). The CDR3 protein is CAWAYGGPNNEQFF. CDR3 nucleotide sequence: TGTGCCTGGGCTTACGGGGGGCCCAACAATGAGCAGTTCTTC.

V and J are TRBV7-9 and TRBJ1-2; 8 positions agree with TRBD1. V was clipped by 4 bases and J by 3 bases; unmatched bases: 4. The CDR3 runs to 14 residues. The germline CDR1 and CDR2 sequences are SEHNR and FQNEAQ (reference sequence). The CDR3 spells CASSSTDRDYGYTF. The CDR3 DNA reads TGTGCCAGCAGCTCCACGGACAGGGACTATGGCTACACCTTC. The whole variable domain, remainder taken from reference TRBV7-9 and TRBJ1-2, is DTGVSQNPRHKITKRGQNVTFRCDPISEHNRLYWYRQTLGQGPEFLTYFQNEAQLEKSRLLSDRFSAERPKGSFSTLEIQRTEQGDSAMYLCASSSTDRDYGYTFGSGTRLTVV.

This rearrangement joins TRBV13 to TRBJ2-7; 8 bases are a match to TRBD2. The length of the CDR3 is 14 residues. V was pared by 1 base and J by 5 bases, with 4 bases of the junction left unmatched. Germline values: CDR1 PRHDT, CDR2 FYEKMQ (reference sequence). This chain's CDR3 is CASSLAGGPNEQYF. The CDR3 region has the DNA TGTGCCAGCAGCTTAGCGGGAGGGCCCAACGAGCAGTACTTC.

The CDR3 sequence: CASSDRYTGELFF. The CDR3 DNA is TGTGCCAGCAGTGACCGGTACACCGGGGAGCTGTTTTTT. The chain combines TRBV6-4 with TRBJ2-2; D is uncertain. Germline V gene sequence: CDR1 MRHNA, CDR2 SNTAGT. Between the trimmed V and J ends, which lost 2 bases and 3 bases, there was a span of 4 bases. This CDR3 has 13 amino acids.

This clone occurred once. The rearrangement joins TRBV28 to TRBJ2-7; 7 nucleotides agree with TRBD1. The V segment lost 8 bases and the J segment 3 bases; nucleotides outside the gene matches: 7. Germline CDR1 reads MDHEN; CDR2 reads SYDVKM. CDR3 length: 13 residues. The CDR3 sequence is CASLRQGSYEQYF. The CDR3 DNA sequence: TGTGCCAGCCTCCGACAGGGAAGCTACGAGCAGTACTTC.

V usage is TRBV9 and J usage is TRBJ2-1; 8 nucleotides align to TRBD1. In germline, CDR1 is SGDLS, CDR2 YYNGEE. CDR3 size: 16 residues. The V gene end was trimmed by 0 bases and the J gene end by 7 bases; junction bases not matched to a gene: 9. This CDR3 is CASSVGIWTGNNEQFF. Written as DNA, the CDR3 is TGTGCCAGCAGCGTAGGGATCTGGACAGGGAATAATGAGCAGTTCTTC.

This chain links TRBV6-6 with TRBJ1-4; D perhaps matches TRBD1 (6 bases). V was cut by 6 bases and J by 7 bases, with 12 bases left in between. The CDR3 is 13 amino acids. Germline lookup yields CDR1 MNHNY and CDR2 SVGAGI (reference sequence). CDR3: CASSSGAVEKLFF. The CDR3 bases are TGTGCCAGCAGCTCAGGGGCTGTTGAAAAACTGTTTTTT.

This rearrangement joins TRBV12-5 to TRBJ2-3, with a tentative D call TRBD1 (6 bases). Germline V gene lookup returns CDR1 LGHNT and CDR2 FRNRAP. Trimming shortened V by 6 bases and J by 7 bases, and 11 bases separated the two germline ends. The CDR3 sequence is 12 residues long. Here the CDR3 reads CASGQGSHTQYF. CDR3 nucleotides: TGTGCTAGTGGGCAGGGGAGCCATACGCAGTATTTT.

J is TRBJ2-3 and V is TRBV28; possible D gene TRBD2, 5 bases. Trimming removed 4 bases at V and 3 bases at J, with 14 bases between. There are 15 residues in the CDR3. The germline gives CDR1 MDHEN, CDR2 SYDVKM. In nucleotides, the CDR3 is TGTGCCAGCAGTTCCCTAAAGGAGGCGACAGATACGCAGTATTTT. Residues: CASSSLKEATDTQYF.

The chain joins TRBV27 to TRBJ1-4; TRBD1 is a possible D gene (5 bases). The CDR3 contains 15 residues. V dropped 3 bases and J dropped 6 bases, with 14 bases sitting between them. Germline V gene lookup returns CDR1 MNHEY and CDR2 SMNVEV (reference sequence). The CDR3 DNA is TGTGCCAGCAGTTTCGAGTATGGCAGGGATGAAAAACTGTTTTTT. Translated, it gives CASSFEYGRDEKLFF.

The table lists this clone with a count of one. The chain recombines TRBV4-1 with TRBJ2-7, with 8 bases matching TRBD1. Germline V gene data show CDR1 as MGHRA and CDR2 as YSYEKL. This CDR3 is built from 15 residues. After removal of 4 bases from V and 7 bases from J, the junction contained 12 bases not matched to a gene. In DNA, the CDR3 is TGCGCCAGCAGCCGGGTGACAGGGGCGGAGGGGGAGCAGTACTTC. Translating gives CASSRVTGAEGEQYF.

The chain employs TRBV27 and TRBJ2-5; 13 positions match TRBD2. The CDR3 spans 16 residues. The ends lost 4 bases at V and 4 bases at J; junction bases unmatched: 6. Germline assignment: CDR1 MNHEY and CDR2 SMNVEV (reference sequence). The CDR3, as DNA: TGTGCCAGCAGTTCGGGGACTAGCGGGGACATAGAGACCCAGTACTTC. This encodes CASSSGTSGDIETQYF.

The gene calls are TRBV4-1 and TRBJ1-6; tentatively, D is TRBD1 (6 bases). This CDR3 has 14 amino acids. V shed 6 bases and J shed 14 bases, with 20 bases lying between them. From germline, CDR1 is MGHRA and CDR2 YSYEKL. CDR3 coding DNA: TGCGCCAGCAGTCCTGGACAGTCGTTGAAATCCCTCCACTTT. Its translation is CASSPGQSLKSLHF.

V and J are TRBV30 and TRBJ2-3; TRBD1 agrees at 9 bases. Trimming took 3 bases from V and 0 from J; bases not matched to a gene: 4. The CDR3 runs 15 residues. Per the germline V gene, CDR1 is GTSNPN and CDR2 is SVGIG (reference sequence). CDR3 DNA sequence: TGTGCCTGGAGCCGGACAGGGGCCAGCACAGATACGCAGTATTTT. Its protein is CAWSRTGASTDTQYF.

The chain joins TRBV15 to TRBJ2-7; TRBD2 matches at 9 bases. CDR1 is LNHNV and CDR2 is YYDKDF in the germline V gene (reference sequence). V trimming: 5 bases; J trimming: 4 bases; junction bases outside the gene matches: 6. The CDR3 length is 14 residues. The CDR3 reads CATSPGAGGYEQYF. Here the CDR3 DNA reads TGTGCCACCAGCCCTGGGGCGGGAGGGTACGAGCAGTACTTC.

The J gene is TRBJ2-7, the V gene TRBV7-9; 7 nucleotides agree with TRBD2. The CDR3 sequence is 14 residues long. Unmatched junction bases numbered 11, after V lost 5 bases and J lost 7 bases. CDR1 and CDR2 from the germline V gene are SEHNR and FQNEAQ (reference sequence). CDR3 amino acids: CASSLEDGGWEQYF. The CDR3 DNA reads TGTGCCAGCAGCCTCGAGGACGGGGGGTGGGAGCAGTACTTC.

This rearrangement joins TRBV30 to TRBJ1-2, with 9 nucleotides matching TRBD1. Trimming at V came to 0 bases and at J to 8 bases, leaving 16 bases not matched to a gene. The germline CDR1 and CDR2 sequences are GTSNPN and SVGIG (reference sequence). The CDR3 loop spans 17 amino acids. The CDR3 DNA is TGTGCCTGGAGTGTACCCTATAGACAGGGGGATTATCGCGGCTACACCTTC. Translating gives CAWSVPYRQGDYRGYTF.

The rearrangement uses TRBV28 and TRBJ2-3; 8 bases are a match to TRBD1. V trimming: 6 bases; J trimming: 0 bases; junction bases outside the gene matches: 8. The CDR3 loop spans 16 amino acids. Germline CDR1 is MDHEN and CDR2 is SYDVKM. CDR3 sequence: CASRSNRDRSTDTQYF. In nucleotides, the CDR3 is TGTGCCAGCAGATCGAACCGGGACAGGAGCACAGATACGCAGTATTTT.

The chain has TRBV7-9 and TRBJ1-6; 8 nucleotides line up with TRBD1. The J segment lost 7 bases and the V segment lost 4 bases, leaving 3 bases of the junction unmatched. CDR1 is SEHNR, CDR2 FQNEAQ, per germline (reference sequence). This CDR3 has 14 residues. CDR3 amino acids: CASSSGQVNSPLHF. In DNA form, the CDR3 reads TGTGCCAGCAGCTCGGGACAGGTCAATTCACCCCTCCACTTT. Looking up the rest from reference TRBV7-9 and TRBJ1-6 gives the full variable domain: DTGVSQNPRHKITKRGQNVTFRCDPISEHNRLYWYRQTLGQGPEFLTYFQNEAQLEKSRLLSDRFSAERPKGSFSTLEIQRTEQGDSAMYLCASSSGQVNSPLHFGNGTRLTVT.

CDR3 sequence (DNA): TGTGCCAGCAGTAGTAATGTACAAGAGACCCAGTACTTC. Translated: CASSSNVQETQYF. The chain couples TRBV7-9 to TRBJ2-5; unclear D gene. CDR3 length: 13 residues. In germline, CDR1 is SEHNR, CDR2 FQNEAQ (reference sequence). The V and J ends lost 6 bases and 2 bases respectively, with 10 bases between them. The whole variable domain, remainder taken from reference TRBV7-9 and TRBJ2-5, is DTGVSQNPRHKITKRGQNVTFRCDPISEHNRLYWYRQTLGQGPEFLTYFQNEAQLEKSRLLSDRFSAERPKGSFSTLEIQRTEQGDSAMYLCASSSNVQETQYFGPGTRLLVL.

The chain links TRBV7-8 to TRBJ2-5, with 12 bases lining up with TRBD2. The germline V gene encodes CDR1 SGHVS and CDR2 FQNEAQ. This CDR3 is built from 18 residues. V trimming: 4 bases; J trimming: 5 bases; junction bases outside the gene matches: 14. CDR3 DNA: TGTGCCAGCAGCTCGTTTATACTAGCGGGGGGAAGCGAGGAGACCCAGTACTTC. This translates into CASSSFILAGGSEETQYF.